A selection of T cell receptor beta chains follows, all from one sample in a study of shared T cell receptors in the human thymus. The protocol was immunoSEQ multiplex PCR, while the TCRdb copy is restricted to in-frame clones and leaves out a portion. The repertoire holds about 660,000 clones, roughly 90% seen once, with around 0.01% in the top ten. Another study also made use of these data, one on human thymus T cells.

Sequencing used thymocytes. Every receptor here comes from a boy younger than two with a congenital heart defect. Both conserved end residues are part of each CDR3. A D gene is named only where the DNA matches it firmly. Part of the rows lack a size; the others show once, few, many or a class for expanded clones.

>TRBJ2-1|.|.|TRBV4-3
TGCGCCAGCAGCCAAGAACTAGTTGATGGTGAGCAGTTCTTC
CASSQELVDGEQFF
>TRBJ2-6|.|.|TRBV28
TGTGCCAGCAGTTTAAGTTCTTTGGCAGGCATTGTCTCTGGGGCCAACGTCCTGACTTTC
CASSLSSLAGIVSGANVLTF
>TRBJ2-7|TRBD2|.|TRBV6-5
TGTGCCAGCAGTGGCGGGGGGGCTCCCTACGAGCAGTACTTC
CASSGGGAPYEQYF
>TRBJ2-7|TRBD1|.|TRBV6-5
TGTGCCAGCAGTTTTCGACAGGGGGTTAACGAGCAGTACTTC
CASSFRQGVNEQYF
>TRBJ2-7|TRBD1|.|TRBV4-2
TGTGCCAGCAGCCCAAGGTACGGGGACAGGCAGACCTACGAGCAGTACTTC
CASSPRYGDRQTYEQYF
>TRBJ1-5|TRBD1|.|TRBV2
TGTGCCAGCAGTAGACAGGGCGGCAATCAGCCCCAGCATTTT
CASSRQGGNQPQHF
>TRBJ2-7|.|once|TRBV4-3
TGCGCCAGCAGCCAAGATCGCCTAGGCTGTTACGAGCAGTACTTC
CASSQDRLGCYEQYF
>TRBJ2-5|TRBD2|.|TRBV5-4
TGTGCCAGCAGCTTGGGGGAGGGGAACCAAGAGACCCAGTACTTC
CASSLGEGNQETQYF
>TRBJ2-7|TRBD2|.|TRBV5-1
TGCGCCAGCAGCTCTCCTCCACAATCCCAACTAGCGGGAGGGCAGTACGAGCAGTACTTC
CASSSPPQSQLAGGQYEQYF
>TRBJ1-1|TRBD1|.|TRBV5-1
TGCGCCAGCAGCTCCCAAGAGGACAGGGGGGGCAACACTGAAGCTTTCTTT
CASSSQEDRGGNTEAFF
>TRBJ2-4|.|.|TRBV4-2
TGTGCCAGCAGCTGCGGCCCGGGCAGGGAAAACATTCAGTACTTC
CASSCGPGRENIQYF
>TRBJ2-5|.|.|TRBV14
TGTGCCAGCAGCCTCAAAGCCAGGGAGGAAGAGACCCAGTACTTC
CASSLKAREEETQYF
>TRBJ2-1|.|.|TRBV12-2
TGTGCAAGTCGCTTAAGGAGTCGGCGGGAGTTGGTCAATGAGCAGTTCTTC
CASRLRSRRELVNEQFF
>TRBJ2-1|.|.|TRBV7-9
TGTGCCAGCAGCTTTGCCAGTTCCAATGAGCAGTTCTTC
CASSFASSNEQFF
>TRBJ2-7|.|.|TRBV5-4
TGTGCCAGCAGCTTGGGCGGCGGGTCAGCCTACGAGCAGTACTTC
CASSLGGGSAYEQYF
>TRBJ2-1|TRBD2|.|TRBV6-1
TGTGCCAGCAGTGAAGGAAGCGGGAGGGCTGGTGAGCAGTTCTTC
CASSEGSGRAGEQFF
>TRBJ2-1|.|once|TRBV5-7
TGTGCCAGCAGCTGGGACTTTAGCTCCTACAATGAGCAGTTCTTC
CASSWDFSSYNEQFF
>TRBJ2-5|TRBD2|.|TRBV28
TGTGCCAGCAGTTTGTATCGGAGCGGGGAAGAGACCCAGTACTTC
CASSLYRSGEETQYF
>TRBJ2-7|.|once|TRBV10-3
TGTGCCATCAGTGAGTCGGGGCAGAGATACTACGAGCAGTACTTC
CAISESGQRYYEQYF
>TRBJ2-3|TRBD2|.|TRBV5-1
TGCGCCAGCAGCTTGGGCTCCGGGACTAGCGGGAGGAAACGACCCACCACAGATACGCAGTATTTT
CASSLGSGTSGRKRPTTDTQYF
>TRBJ2-1|TRBD2|.|TRBV19
TGTGCCAGCCCCCTGAGACTAGCGGGCCCGAGCTCCTACAATGAGCAGTTCTTC
CASPLRLAGPSSYNEQFF
>TRBJ2-5|.|.|TRBV27
TGTGCCAGCAGTTCCGCTTCAACCCAGGGGAGGGGAGAGACCCAGTACTTC
CASSSASTQGRGETQYF
>TRBJ2-7|TRBD1|.|TRBV15
TGTGCCACCAGCCCTTCGACAGGGAGCAGGTGCTTC
CATSPSTGSRCF
>TRBJ2-1|.|once|TRBV5-6
TGTGCCAGCAGCTGGACAGAGAACAATGAGCAGTTCTTC
CASSWTENNEQFF
>TRBJ2-7|.|.|TRBV27
TGTGCCAGCCGGGCGGGGTCCACCTACGAGCAGTACTTC
CASRAGSTYEQYF
>TRBJ2-1|TRBD2|.|TRBV11-2
TGTGCCAGCAGCTTAGAATTCTTTGGGCTAGCGGGAGCAAATGAGCAGTTCTTC
CASSLEFFGLAGANEQFF
>TRBJ2-1|.|.|TRBV27
TGTGCCAGCAGCCCGACTAGTTATGAGCAGTTCTTC
CASSPTSYEQFF
>TRBJ2-2|.|.|TRBV14
TGTGCCAGCAGCCTAGGAGGCCAGAACACCGGGGAGCTGTTTTTT
CASSLGGQNTGELFF
>TRBJ2-1|TRBD2|.|TRBV2
TGTGCCAGCAGCAAGTCCGCACCTAGCGGGCCCTACAATGAGCAGTTCTTC
CASSKSAPSGPYNEQFF
>TRBJ2-1|TRBD2|.|TRBV5-6
TGTGCCAGCAGCTTGGGAGCTAGCGGGGGGTACAATGAGCAGTTCTTC
CASSLGASGGYNEQFF